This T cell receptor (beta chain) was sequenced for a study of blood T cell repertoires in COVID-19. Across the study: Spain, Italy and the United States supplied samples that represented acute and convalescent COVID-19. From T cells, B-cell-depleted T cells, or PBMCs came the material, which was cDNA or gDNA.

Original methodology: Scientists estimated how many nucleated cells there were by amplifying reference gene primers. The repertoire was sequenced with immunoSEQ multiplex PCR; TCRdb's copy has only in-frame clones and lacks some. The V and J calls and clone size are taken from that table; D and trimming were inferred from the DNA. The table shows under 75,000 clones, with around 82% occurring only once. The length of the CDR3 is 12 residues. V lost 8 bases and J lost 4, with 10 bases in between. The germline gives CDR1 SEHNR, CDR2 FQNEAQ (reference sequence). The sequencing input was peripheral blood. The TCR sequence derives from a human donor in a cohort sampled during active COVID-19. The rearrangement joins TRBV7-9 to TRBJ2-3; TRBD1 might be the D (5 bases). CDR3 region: CASQGWADTQYF. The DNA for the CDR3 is TGTGCCAGCCAGGGTTGGGCAGATACGCAGTATTTT.